This T cell receptor (beta chain) derives from a study of blood T cell repertoires in COVID-19. About the research overall: Acute and convalescent COVID-19 samples came from the United States, Italy and Spain. T cells, B-cell-depleted T cells, or PBMCs supplied cDNA or gDNA.

Patients in Seattle were enrolled during active infection, then followed longitudinally. The CDR3 has 19 residues. V was trimmed by 0 bases and J by 0 bases, leaving 19 bases between them. The V gene's germline CDR1 is LNHNV and CDR2 YYDKDF (reference sequence). Authors' processing steps: Quantification of nucleated cells was approximated via reference gene primer amplification. Only in-frame clones appear in the TCRdb table, and some are missing; sequencing was by immunoSEQ multiplex PCR. That table supplies the V and J calls and clone size; D and trimming were determined from the DNA. The table records roughly 150,000 clones, 87% of them present only once.

This TCR came from a woman aged 70-85 years with COVID-19, enrolled during active disease. The chain has TRBV15 and TRBJ2-3; maybe TRBD2 (6 bases). The sample comprised peripheral blood. This CDR3 is CATSRDRRRLAQSTDTQYF. CDR3 bases: TGTGCCACCAGCAGAGATCGCCGCCGGCTAGCGCAAAGCACAGATACGCAGTATTTT.